These 30 T cell receptor beta chains came from one sample sequenced in a study of shared clonotypes between healthy human individuals. Clones were read by immunoSEQ multiplex PCR, and TCRdb kept only the in-frame ones, dropping some. Counted here are about 2.1 million clones, about 93% occurring once; the ten biggest clones make up 1.5% to 2%. Naive-designated CD8 cells lacked CD45RO, were positively enriched for CCR7, and omitted terminally differentiated effector memory CD45RA+ cells. Sample: naive CD8+ T cells from PBMCs. All receptors derive from a man aged 18 to 35 in good health. Some clones in this sample may be carry-over from other donors' samples.

The J gene is TRBJ2-5, the V gene TRBV5-1; 8 bases line up with TRBD1. J gave up 1 base and V 0 bases, and 8 bases lay outside the gene matches. Germline V gene data show CDR1 as SGHRS and CDR2 as YFSETQ. The CDR3 totals 17 residues. The CDR3 here is CASSLASGGLGQETQYF. The CDR3 coding sequence is TGCGCCAGCAGCTTGGCCTCAGGGGGCTTGGGCCAAGAGACCCAGTACTTC.

This chain joins TRBV2 and TRBJ2-2; 10 bases are shared with TRBD1. Trimming removed 8 bases from V and 4 bases from J; junction bases left unmatched: 13. Germline V CDR1 and CDR2: SNHLY, FYNNEI. This CDR3 has 17 amino acids. The CDR3 protein is CASAPTGTGVATGELFF. CDR3 nucleotides: TGTGCCAGCGCTCCAACCGGGACAGGGGTGGCCACCGGGGAGCTGTTTTTT. Drawing the rest from reference TRBV2 and TRBJ2-2, the complete variable domain is EPEVTQTPSHQVTQMGQEVILRCVPISNHLYFYWYRQILGQKVEFLVSFYNNEISEKSEIFDDQFSVERPDGSNFTLKIRSTKLEDSAMYFCASAPTGTGVATGELFFGEGSRLTVL.

The chain joins TRBV6-1 to TRBJ2-3; 7 bases match TRBD1. Germline V gives CDR1 MNHNS, CDR2 SASEGT. J was trimmed by 2 bases and V by 2 bases; bases with no gene match: 10. The CDR3 is made up of 17 amino acids. CDR3 sequence: CASSELPTGIITDTQYF. DNA for the CDR3: TGTGCCAGCAGTGAACTACCGACAGGGATAATCACAGATACGCAGTATTTT.

V and J are TRBV28 and TRBJ2-7; D call uncertain. The CDR3 has 15 amino acids. V was trimmed by 5 bases and J by 4 bases, leaving 18 bases between them. Germline V gives CDR1 MDHEN, CDR2 SYDVKM. In nucleotides, the CDR3 is TGTGCCAGCAGTACTATCGTTCGGATAATTTACGAGCAGTACTTC. Protein: CASSTIVRIIYEQYF.

The rearrangement uses TRBV5-8 and TRBJ2-5, with a weak D call TRBD2 (6 bases). CDR3 length: 16 amino acids. Trimming left V 0 bases short and J 4 bases short, with 16 bases between. Germline V lookup: CDR1 SGHTS, CDR2 YDEGEE. The CDR3 loop reads CASSLGREALGETQYF. For the CDR3, the DNA is TGTGCCAGCAGCTTGGGCAGGGAGGCTCTCGGAGAGACCCAGTACTTC.

CDR3 protein: CSVEPRINYGYTF. The CDR3 bases are TGCAGCGTTGAACCCCGGATCAACTATGGCTACACCTTC. This chain uses TRBV29-1 with TRBJ1-2, with D unresolved. Germline CDR1 and CDR2: SQVTM and ANQGSEA. CDR3 length: 13 amino acids. The V end was cut by 2 bases, the J end by 2 bases, with 9 bases between. The variable domain in full, with the rest retrieved from reference TRBV29-1 and TRBJ1-2, is SAVISQKPSRDICQRGTSLTIQCQVDSQVTMMFWYRQQPGQSLTLIATANQGSEATYESGFVIDKFPISRPNLTFSTLTVSNMSPEDSSIYLCSVEPRINYGYTFGSGTRLTVV.

J is TRBJ1-5 and V is TRBV21-1. TRBV21-1 is classified as a pseudogene. There are 15 residues in the CDR3. The CDR3 loop is CASSKKEVSNQPQHF. The CDR3 DNA is TGTGCCAGCAGCAAGAAGGAGGTTAGCAATCAGCCCCAGCATTTT.

This rearrangement joins TRBV5-4 to TRBJ1-5; D gene ambiguous. The CDR3 is 13 residues long. Germline values: CDR1 SGHNT, CDR2 YYREEE (reference sequence). Trimming removed 4 bases at V and 7 bases at J, with 12 bases between. CDR3 residues: CASSTTPQQPQHF. CDR3 bases: TGTGCCAGCAGCACTACCCCCCAGCAGCCCCAGCATTTT.

The V and J genes are TRBV28 and TRBJ2-2; D unclear. There are 12 residues in the CDR3. The V end was cut by 5 bases, the J end by 8 bases, with 9 bases between. In germline, CDR1 is MDHEN, CDR2 SYDVKM. CDR3 coding DNA: TGTGCCAGCAGTATCGGATCTGGGGAGCTGTTTTTT. Translating it yields CASSIGSGELFF.

The rearrangement joins TRBV11-3 to TRBJ2-2; D call uncertain. Per germline, CDR1 SGHNT and CDR2 YENEEA. V lost 5 bases and J 0 bases, leaving 10 bases between the germline ends. The CDR3 consists of 15 residues. CDR3 coding DNA: TGTGCCAGCAGCCACCATGCAGCGAACACCGGGGAGCTGTTTTTT. It encodes CASSHHAANTGELFF.

The chain has TRBV5-6 and TRBJ2-7, with D perhaps matching TRBD2 (5 bases). The CDR3 is 16 residues long. Germline assignment: CDR1 SGHDT and CDR2 YYEEEE. The V gene lost 3 bases and the J gene lost 9 bases, with 25 bases spanning the gap. CDR3 residues: CASSYLRGGGAIVQYF. For the CDR3, the DNA is TGTGCCAGCAGCTATTTGCGCGGCGGAGGAGCGATCGTGCAGTACTTC.

This clone was counted between two and nine times. The J gene is TRBJ1-5, the V gene TRBV27; 8 bases match TRBD1. Germline V gene sequence: CDR1 MNHEY, CDR2 SMNVEV (reference sequence). This CDR3 region has 16 residues. V dropped 2 bases and J dropped 1; count of bases not matched to a gene: 4. CDR3 in DNA: TGTGCCAGCAGTTTAGCAGGGGGCTGGAGCAATCAGCCCCAGCATTTT. Residues: CASSLAGGWSNQPQHF.

This clone was seen once. The V and J genes are TRBV28 and TRBJ1-2, with 7 positions matching TRBD1. Germline V gene data show CDR1 as MDHEN and CDR2 as SYDVKM. Losses at the gene ends were 5 bases for V and 7 bases for J; bases not matched to a gene: 13. The CDR3 loop spans 15 amino acids. CDR3: CASSPITGALPGYTF. CDR3 in DNA: TGTGCCAGCAGTCCGATAACAGGGGCCCTCCCTGGCTACACCTTC.

This sequence joins TRBV7-9 and TRBJ2-7, with 9 bases that match TRBD1. Trimming removed 5 bases from V and 5 bases from J; junction bases left unmatched: 10. Germline assignment: CDR1 SEHNR and CDR2 FQNEAQ (reference sequence). This CDR3 spans 15 amino acids. This CDR3 reads CASSRGGQGRNEQYF. CDR3 nucleotide sequence: TGTGCCAGCAGCCGAGGGGGACAGGGAAGAAACGAGCAGTACTTC.

This sequence joins TRBV25-1 and TRBJ2-7, with 15 bases that match TRBD2. This CDR3 has 17 amino acids. Germline-derived CDR1 and CDR2 are MGHDK and SYGVNS. The J segment lost 0 bases and the V segment lost 10 bases, leaving 10 bases of the junction unmatched. The CDR3 is CATRGLAGGGSSYEQYF. The CDR3 DNA reads as TGTGCCACCCGGGGACTAGCGGGAGGAGGTAGCTCCTACGAGCAGTACTTC.

Regarding this clone: The sample has other DNA sequences that encode this CDR3 too. The genes are TRBV27 and TRBJ2-7; the D gene is possibly TRBD2 (7 bases). Trimming cost V 0 bases and J 1 base, with 10 bases left between them. CDR3 length: 15 amino acids. The germline CDR1 and CDR2 sequences are MNHEY and SMNVEV (reference sequence). DNA of the CDR3: TGTGCCAGCAGTTTATCAGGGGGGGGTTCCTACGAGCAGTACTTC. Protein product: CASSLSGGGSYEQYF.

This chain uses TRBV4-3 with TRBJ2-3, with no clear D. Trimming left V 0 bases short and J 0 bases short, with 19 bases between. The CDR3 is 19 residues long. Germline lookup yields CDR1 LGHNA and CDR2 YSLEER. CDR3 protein: CASSQELPMADTSTDTQYF. The CDR3 region has the DNA TGCGCCAGCAGCCAAGAGCTACCGATGGCGGATACTAGCACAGATACGCAGTATTTT.

As for this clone: Other DNA variants within this sample encode the same CDR3. The chain carries TRBV27 and TRBJ1-1; 8 bases are shared with TRBD1. The CDR3 contains 14 residues. J lost 5 bases, V lost 2 bases, and 4 bases had no gene match. Germline CDR1 and CDR2: MNHEY and SMNVEV (reference sequence). This chain's CDR3 is CASSLTGGRTEAFF. The CDR3 DNA reads TGTGCCAGCAGTTTAACAGGGGGGCGGACTGAAGCTTTCTTT.

This chain connects TRBV4-3 to TRBJ2-2; D is undetermined. The CDR3 totals 15 residues. The germline V and J ends were trimmed by 4 bases and 2 bases, with 11 bases remaining between them. Germline lookup yields CDR1 LGHNA and CDR2 YSLEER. The CDR3 region has the DNA TGCGCCAGCAGCCTCGCGAGGTTCAACACCGGGGAGCTGTTTTTT. Translating gives CASSLARFNTGELFF.

In this sample, this clone turned up once. J is TRBJ2-7 and V is TRBV7-9; 9 nucleotides match TRBD1. V dropped 5 bases and J dropped 2; count of bases not matched to a gene: 10. This CDR3 has 16 amino acids. The germline V gene encodes CDR1 SEHNR and CDR2 FQNEAQ (reference sequence). The chain's CDR3 is CASSPPVGQGTYEQYF. In DNA, the CDR3 is TGTGCCAGCAGCCCCCCGGTGGGACAGGGCACCTACGAGCAGTACTTC.

This clone showed up just once. V gene TRBV25-1 combines with J gene TRBJ2-1, with no clear D. This CDR3 has 14 residues. Between the trimmed V and J ends, which lost 3 bases and 2 bases, there was a span of 8 bases. Germline lookup yields CDR1 MGHDK and CDR2 SYGVNS. DNA for the CDR3: TGTGCCAGCAGTGAGCTCGGCACCTACAATGAGCAGTTCTTC. Its translation: CASSELGTYNEQFF.

The chain combines TRBV4-3 with TRBJ2-3, with 7 bases aligning to TRBD2. Trimming took 0 bases from V and 3 from J; bases not matched to a gene: 9. Germline-derived CDR1 and CDR2 are LGHNA and YSLEER. This CDR3 has 17 residues. This chain's CDR3 is CASSQDPLGTMTDTQYF. CDR3 nucleotides: TGCGCCAGCAGCCAAGACCCCCTGGGGACTATGACAGATACGCAGTATTTT.

The rearrangement joins TRBV18 to TRBJ2-2; 10 bases agree with TRBD2. V trimming: 3 bases; J trimming: 1 base; junction bases outside the gene matches: 5. CDR1 KGHSH and CDR2 LQKENI come from the germline V gene. This CDR3 is 17 amino acids long. Written as DNA, the CDR3 is TGTGCCAGCTCACCCGGCCTAGCGGGAGAGAACACCGGGGAGCTGTTTTTT. This translates into CASSPGLAGENTGELFF.

The V call is TRBV28, the J call TRBJ1-5, with a tentative D call TRBD1 (5 bases). The CDR3 has 16 amino acids. Trimming removed 5 bases at V and 2 bases at J, with 16 bases between. The germline CDR1 and CDR2 sequences are MDHEN and SYDVKM. The CDR3, as DNA: TGTGCCAGCAGTGCACCCACAGGACACGGCAATCAGCCCCAGCATTTT. Translation gives CASSAPTGHGNQPQHF.

This sequence joins TRBV4-1 and TRBJ2-1; 9 bases are a match to TRBD2. V was pared by 0 bases and J by 2 bases, with 2 bases of the junction left unmatched. CDR1 MGHRA and CDR2 YSYEKL come from the germline V gene. This CDR3 contains 16 residues. DNA for the CDR3: TGCGCCAGCAGCCAAGAGGTAGCGGGAGCCTACAATGAGCAGTTCTTC. Amino acids: CASSQEVAGAYNEQFF.

This sequence joins TRBV5-1 and TRBJ2-2, with no clear D. The CDR3 spans 17 residues. Trimming stripped 4 bases from V and 1 base from J, with 17 bases between. CDR1 is SGHRS, CDR2 YFSETQ, per germline. The CDR3 bases are TGCGCCAGCAGCGGGCGAACAGAATCCTGGAACACCGGGGAGCTGTTTTTT. It translates to CASSGRTESWNTGELFF.

This chain joins TRBV7-9 and TRBJ2-3; D not certain. Germline CDR1 is SEHNR and CDR2 is FQNEAQ (reference sequence). Trimming took off 8 bases at V and 6 bases at J, with 9 bases between the two ends. The CDR3 runs to 11 residues. The CDR3 DNA sequence: TGTGCCAGCCTAGGGTGGGATACGCAGTATTTT. Protein sequence: CASLGWDTQYF.

This clone is a singleton in its sample. This chain links TRBV27 with TRBJ1-2; TRBD1 might be the D (6 bases). Germline CDR1 reads MNHEY; CDR2 reads SMNVEV (reference sequence). Trimming removed 5 bases at V and 4 bases at J, with 14 bases between. The CDR3 is 14 residues long. CDR3 in DNA: TGTGCCAGCAGTATGCGACAGGTGGGCTATGGCTACACCTTC. Its protein product is CASSMRQVGYGYTF.

The chain joins TRBV2 to TRBJ1-1, with D possibly matching TRBD1 (5 bases). CDR1 and CDR2 from the germline V gene are SNHLY and FYNNEI. The length of the CDR3 is 16 residues. The V end was cut by 3 bases, the J end by 0 bases, with 14 bases between. The CDR3 is CASSDVGLDMNTEAFF. The CDR3 DNA sequence: TGTGCCAGCAGTGATGTAGGGCTGGACATGAACACTGAAGCTTTCTTT.

The genes are TRBV7-8 and TRBJ2-1, with D possibly called TRBD1 or TRBD2 (5 bases each). The CDR3 spans 18 residues. Trimming removed 1 base at V and 6 bases at J, with 22 bases between. CDR1 and CDR2 from the germline V gene are SGHVS and FQNEAQ. The CDR3 bases are TGTGCCAGCAGCTTAGTTTCCTCCGGGGCCGAGGGCATCAATGAGCAGTTCTTC. Protein product: CASSLVSSGAEGINEQFF.